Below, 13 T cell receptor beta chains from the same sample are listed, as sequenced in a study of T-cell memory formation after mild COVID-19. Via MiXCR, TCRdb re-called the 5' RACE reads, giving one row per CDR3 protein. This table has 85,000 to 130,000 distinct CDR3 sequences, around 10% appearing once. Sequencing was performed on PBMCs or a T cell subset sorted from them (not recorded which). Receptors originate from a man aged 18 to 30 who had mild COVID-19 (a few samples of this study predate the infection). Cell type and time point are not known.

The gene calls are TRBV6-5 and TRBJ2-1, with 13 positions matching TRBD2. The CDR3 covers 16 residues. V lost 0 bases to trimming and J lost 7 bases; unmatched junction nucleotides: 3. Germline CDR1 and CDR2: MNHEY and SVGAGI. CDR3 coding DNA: TGTGCCAGCAGTTACTCCAGGACTAGCGGGGGTAATGAGCAGTTCTTC. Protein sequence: CASSYSRTSGGNEQFF.

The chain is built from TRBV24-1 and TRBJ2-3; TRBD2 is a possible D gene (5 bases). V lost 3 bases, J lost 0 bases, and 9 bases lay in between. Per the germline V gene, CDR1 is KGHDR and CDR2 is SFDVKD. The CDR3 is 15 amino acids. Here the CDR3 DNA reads TGTGCCACCAGTGATAAGGAGGTTAGCACAGATACGCAGTATTTT. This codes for CATSDKEVSTDTQYF.

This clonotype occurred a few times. CDR3 region: CASSQDASSYEQYF. Here the CDR3 DNA reads TGTGCCAGCAGCCAAGACGCCTCCTCCTACGAGCAGTACTTC. This chain links TRBV4-2 with TRBJ2-7, with D uncertain. The germline V gene encodes CDR1 LGHNA and CDR2 YNFKEQ. The CDR3 has 14 residues. The V end lost 0 bases, the J end lost 0 bases, and 6 bases lay between the germline ends.

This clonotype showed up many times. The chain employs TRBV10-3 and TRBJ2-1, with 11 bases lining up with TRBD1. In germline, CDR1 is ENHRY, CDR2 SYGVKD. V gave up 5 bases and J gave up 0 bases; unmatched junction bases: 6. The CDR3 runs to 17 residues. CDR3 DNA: TGTGCCATCAGTTCCTCCGGGACAGGGGGCTCCTACAATGAGCAGTTCTTC. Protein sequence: CAISSSGTGGSYNEQFF.

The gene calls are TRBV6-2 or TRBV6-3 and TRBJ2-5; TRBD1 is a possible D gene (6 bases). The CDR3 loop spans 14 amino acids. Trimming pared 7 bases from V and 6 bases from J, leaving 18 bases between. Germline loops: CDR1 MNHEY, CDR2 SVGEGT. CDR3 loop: CASNRKQGLQTQYF. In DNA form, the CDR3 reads TGTGCCAGCAATCGAAAACAGGGTCTGCAGACCCAGTACTTC.

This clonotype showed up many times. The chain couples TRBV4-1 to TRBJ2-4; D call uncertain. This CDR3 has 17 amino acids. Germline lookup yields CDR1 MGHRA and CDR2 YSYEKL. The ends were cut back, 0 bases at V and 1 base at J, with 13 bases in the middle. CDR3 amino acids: CASSQDLPGVAKNIQYF. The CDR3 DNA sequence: TGCGCCAGCAGCCAAGATTTGCCCGGTGTGGCCAAAAACATTCAGTACTTC.

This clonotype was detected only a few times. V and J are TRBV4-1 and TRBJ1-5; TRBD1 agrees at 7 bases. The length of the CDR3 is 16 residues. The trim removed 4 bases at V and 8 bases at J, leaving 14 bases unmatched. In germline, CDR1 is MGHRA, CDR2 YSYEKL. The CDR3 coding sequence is TGCGCCAGCAGCCCCGAGCCGGGACAGCAAATGGAGCCCCAGCATTTT. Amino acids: CASSPEPGQQMEPQHF.

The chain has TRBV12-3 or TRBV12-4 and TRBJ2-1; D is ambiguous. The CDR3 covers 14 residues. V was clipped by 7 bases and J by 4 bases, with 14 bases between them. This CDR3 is CASTPPCCYNEQFF. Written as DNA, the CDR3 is TGTGCCAGCACTCCCCCTTGTTGTTACAATGAGCAGTTCTTC.

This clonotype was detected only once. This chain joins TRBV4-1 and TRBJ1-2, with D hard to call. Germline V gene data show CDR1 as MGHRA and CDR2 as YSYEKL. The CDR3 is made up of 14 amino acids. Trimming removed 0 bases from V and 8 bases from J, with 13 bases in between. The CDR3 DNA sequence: TGCGCCAGCAGCCAAGATGGCAGCGGTCGGGGCTACACCTTC. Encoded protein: CASSQDGSGRGYTF.

The CDR3 here is CAISSRDRTSGANVLTF. CDR3 nucleotides: TGTGCCATCAGTTCCCGGGACAGGACCTCTGGGGCCAACGTCCTGACTTTC. This chain uses TRBV10-3 with TRBJ2-6, with TRBD1 identical over 8 bases. With 5 bases clipped from V and 0 bases from J, the junction kept 6 bases outside the gene matches. This CDR3 is built from 17 residues. From germline, CDR1 is ENHRY and CDR2 SYGVKD.

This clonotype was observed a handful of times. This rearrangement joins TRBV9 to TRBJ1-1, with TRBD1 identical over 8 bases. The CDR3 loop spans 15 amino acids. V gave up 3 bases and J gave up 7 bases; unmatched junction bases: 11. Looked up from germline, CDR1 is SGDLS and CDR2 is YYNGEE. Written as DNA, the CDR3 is TGTGCCAGCAGCGCCGATGACAGGGGCCCTTTTGAAGCTTTCTTT. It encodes CASSADDRGPFEAFF.

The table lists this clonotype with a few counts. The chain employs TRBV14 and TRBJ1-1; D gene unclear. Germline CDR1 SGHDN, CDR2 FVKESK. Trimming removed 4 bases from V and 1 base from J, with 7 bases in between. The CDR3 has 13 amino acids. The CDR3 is CASSLLENTEAFF. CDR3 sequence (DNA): TGTGCCAGCAGCCTCTTGGAGAACACTGAAGCTTTCTTT.

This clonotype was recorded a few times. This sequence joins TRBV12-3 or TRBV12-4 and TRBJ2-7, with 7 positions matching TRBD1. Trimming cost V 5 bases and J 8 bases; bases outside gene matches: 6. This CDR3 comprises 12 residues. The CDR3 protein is CASSHGQVKQYF. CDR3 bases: TGTGCCAGCAGTCACGGACAGGTTAAGCAGTACTTC.